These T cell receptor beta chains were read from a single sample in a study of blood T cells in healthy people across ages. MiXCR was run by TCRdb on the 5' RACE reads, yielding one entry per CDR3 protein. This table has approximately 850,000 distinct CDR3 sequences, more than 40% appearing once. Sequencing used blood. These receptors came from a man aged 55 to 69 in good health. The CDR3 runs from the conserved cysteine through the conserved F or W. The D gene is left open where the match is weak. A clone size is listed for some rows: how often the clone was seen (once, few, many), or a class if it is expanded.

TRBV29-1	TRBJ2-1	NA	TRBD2	TGCAGCGTTGAGTCTAGCGGGAGTGGCGATGAGCAGTTCTTC	CSVESSGSGDEQFF
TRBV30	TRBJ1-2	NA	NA	TGTGCCTCCAAACGGAGAGGCTACACCTTC	CASKRRGYTF
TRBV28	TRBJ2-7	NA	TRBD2	TGTGCCAGCAATGTCGGACTAGCGATACACGAGCAGTACTTC	CASNVGLAIHEQYF
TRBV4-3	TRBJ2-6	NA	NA	TGCGCCAGCAGCCTCAACCCCATGGGTGGGGCCAACGTCCTGACTTTC	CASSLNPMGGANVLTF
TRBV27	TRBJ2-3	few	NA	TGTGCCAGCAGTACCCTCCCAGGGTTTGGTGCAGATACGCAGTATTTT	CASSTLPGFGADTQYF
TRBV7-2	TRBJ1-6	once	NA	TGTGCCAGCAGCTTAATAAGAGGGAATTCACCCCTCCACTTT	CASSLIRGNSPLHF
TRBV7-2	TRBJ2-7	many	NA	TGTGCCAGCAGCCCTTACGGCTACGAGCAGTACTTC	CASSPYGYEQYF
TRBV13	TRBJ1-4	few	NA	TGTGCCAGCAGCTTAGGAGACAGCACAGAAAAACTGTTTTTT	CASSLGDSTEKLFF
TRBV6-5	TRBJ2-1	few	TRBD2	TGTGCCAGCAGTTACGGCGGGGGGGCTGGCAATGAGCAGTTCTTC	CASSYGGGAGNEQFF
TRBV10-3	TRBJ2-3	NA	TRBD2	TGTGCCATCAGTGACCTCACTAGCGGGGGGAGCACAGATACGCAGTATTTT	CAISDLTSGGSTDTQYF
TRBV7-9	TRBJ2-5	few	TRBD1	TGTGCCAGCAGCCCGGGACAGGGAGTACGAGAGACCCAGTACTTC	CASSPGQGVRETQYF
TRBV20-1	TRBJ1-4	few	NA	TGCAGTGCTAGAGATGGCGGGGATGGGAAACTGTTTTTT	CSARDGGDGKLFF
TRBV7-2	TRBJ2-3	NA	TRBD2	TGTGCCAGCAGCTTAGCGATGGCGGGGGGCGGCACAGATACGCAGTATTTT	CASSLAMAGGGTDTQYF
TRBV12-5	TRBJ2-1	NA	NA	TGTGCTAGTGGACCTGACAAACAAAGTGAGCAGTTCTTC	CASGPDKQSEQFF
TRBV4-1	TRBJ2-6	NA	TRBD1	TGCGCCAGCAGCGGGGGACAGGGGAGTATCTCTGGGGCCAACGTCCTGACTTTC	CASSGGQGSISGANVLTF
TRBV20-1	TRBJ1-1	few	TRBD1	TGCAGTGCTACCTTGGGACAGATCATGAACACTGAAGCTTTCTTT	CSATLGQIMNTEAFF
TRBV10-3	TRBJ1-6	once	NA	TGTGCCATCAGTCGCCAGGAGGCTTGGAATTCACCCCTCCACTTT	CAISRQEAWNSPLHF
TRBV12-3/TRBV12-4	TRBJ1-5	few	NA	TGTGCCAGCACCGTTAGCAATCAGCCCCAGCATTTT	CASTVSNQPQHF
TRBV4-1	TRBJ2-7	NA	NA	TGCGCCAGCAGCTCCGCTTTGGGCTACGAGCAGTACTTC	CASSSALGYEQYF
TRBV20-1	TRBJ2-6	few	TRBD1	TGCAGTGCTTCTACTCGCCAGGGGGACTCTGGGGCCAACGTCCTGACTTTC	CSASTRQGDSGANVLTF
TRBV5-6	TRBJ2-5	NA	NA	TGTGCCAGCAGCTTGGGACTACGGACGGAGACCCAGTACTTC	CASSLGLRTETQYF
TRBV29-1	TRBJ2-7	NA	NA	TGCAGCGTTGCCAGGAGCTCCTACGAGCAGTACTTC	CSVARSSYEQYF
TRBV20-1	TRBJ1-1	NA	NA	TGCAGTGCTCAGACAGTGAACACTGAAGCTTTCTTT	CSAQTVNTEAFF
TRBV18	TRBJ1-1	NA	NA	TGTGCCAGCTCACCGTTTCGGGACACCGAAGCTTTCTTT	CASSPFRDTEAFF
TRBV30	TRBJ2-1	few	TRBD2	TGTGCCGGAGGTAGCGGGGCAACCCACTACAATGAGCAGTTCTTC	CAGGSGATHYNEQFF
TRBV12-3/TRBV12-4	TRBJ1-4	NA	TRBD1	TGTGCCAGCAGTTTGGGAGGGACAGGGGCCGCTAAGAGGGAAAAACTGTTTTTT	CASSLGGTGAAKREKLFF
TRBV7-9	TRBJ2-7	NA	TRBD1	TGTGCCAGCACCTCGAGTAGGGACAGTACCTACGAGCAGTACTTC	CASTSSRDSTYEQYF
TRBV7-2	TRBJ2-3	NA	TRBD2	TGTGCCAGCAGACGGACTAGCGGTCCCGCGGATACGCAGTATTTT	CASRRTSGPADTQYF
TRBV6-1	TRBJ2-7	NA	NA	TGTGCCAGCAGTGATTCCGGGATCGGCGAGCAGTACTTC	CASSDSGIGEQYF
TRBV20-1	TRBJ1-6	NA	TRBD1	TGCAGTGCTAGAGGGGGACAGAATAAGTCACCCCTCCACTTT	CSARGGQNKSPLHF
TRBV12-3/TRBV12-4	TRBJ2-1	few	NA	TGTGCCAGCAGTTTAGGGGGGGCGTTCAATGAGCAGTTCTTC	CASSLGGAFNEQFF
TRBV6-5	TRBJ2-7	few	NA	TGTGCCAGCAGTTACCTTAAGGGGGGCTACGAGCAGTACTTC	CASSYLKGGYEQYF
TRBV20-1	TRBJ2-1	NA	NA	TGCAGTGTAGGCAGGAGGGGCTACAATGAGCAGTTCTTC	CSVGRRGYNEQFF
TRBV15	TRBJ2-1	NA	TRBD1	TGTGCCACCAGCGCGGGACAGGGGACTTACAATGAGCAGTTCTTC	CATSAGQGTYNEQFF
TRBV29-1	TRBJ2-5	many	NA	TGCAGCGTTGAAGCGGGACGGATATCCAATGAGCAGTACTTC	CSVEAGRISNEQYF
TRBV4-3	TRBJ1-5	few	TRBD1	TGCGCCAGCAGCCAAACAGGGGAACAGCCCCAGCATTTT	CASSQTGEQPQHF
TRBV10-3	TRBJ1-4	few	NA	TGTGCCATCAGTCCAGGGAAAGAAGAAAAACTGTTTTTT	CAISPGKEEKLFF
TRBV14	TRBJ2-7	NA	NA	TGTGCCAGCAGCCCTAGCCTAGGTCACTACGAGCAGTACTTC	CASSPSLGHYEQYF
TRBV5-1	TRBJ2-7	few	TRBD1	TGCGCCAGCAGTCCGGGACAGGGGTTTGAACCGGGCTACGAGCAGTACTTC	CASSPGQGFEPGYEQYF
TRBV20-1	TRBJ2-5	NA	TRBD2	TGCAGTATTAGGACTAGCGGGGGGGCTGGAAAGACCCAGTACTTC	CSIRTSGGAGKTQYF
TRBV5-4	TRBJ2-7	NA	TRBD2	TGTGCCAGCAGCCTCGGACTAGCGGGGGGCCTCTCCTACGAGCAGTACTTC	CASSLGLAGGLSYEQYF
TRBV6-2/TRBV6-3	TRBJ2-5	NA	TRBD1	TGTGCCAGCAGTTACCCCACCGGGACAGCCCAAGAGACCCAGTACTTC	CASSYPTGTAQETQYF
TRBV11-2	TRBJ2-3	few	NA	TGTGCCAGCAGCTTATGGGGCCGTCAGGGTACGCAGTATTTT	CASSLWGRQGTQYF
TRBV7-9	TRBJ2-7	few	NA	TGTGCCAGCAGCTTCACGGACGGAACCTACGAGCAGTACTTC	CASSFTDGTYEQYF
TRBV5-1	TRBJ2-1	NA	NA	TGCGCCAGCAGCCGGGACGGACTCAACAATGAGCAGTTCTTC	CASSRDGLNNEQFF
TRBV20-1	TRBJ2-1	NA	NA	TGCAGTGCTAGTCGGCAGGGATCGGGTGAGCAGTTCTTC	CSASRQGSGEQFF
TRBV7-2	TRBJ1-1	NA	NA	TGTGCCAGCAGCTCTACAGGGACCCGTTGGGGGGAAGCTTTCTTT	CASSSTGTRWGEAFF
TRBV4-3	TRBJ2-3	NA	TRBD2	TGCGCCAGCAGCCAAGACCTGACTAGCGGGGGGATCGATACGCAGTATTTT	CASSQDLTSGGIDTQYF
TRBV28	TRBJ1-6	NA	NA	TGTGCCAGCAGCGACTTACAACGTCCCCTCCACTTT	CASSDLQRPLHF
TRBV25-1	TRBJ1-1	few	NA	TGTGCCAGCAGTGCTACTATGGGGACATCAAACACTGAAGCTTTCTTT	CASSATMGTSNTEAFF
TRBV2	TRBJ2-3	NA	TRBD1	TGTGCCAGCAGTTACGGCGGCAGGGGGCATGAGACAGATACGCAGTATTTT	CASSYGGRGHETDTQYF
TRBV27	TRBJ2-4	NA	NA	TGTGCCAGCAGTCCGACAGCGGCTGGGGAGCAGTACTTC	CASSPTAAGEQYF
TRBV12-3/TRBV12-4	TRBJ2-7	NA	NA	TGTGCCAGCACCCCTGGGTGGAGTCCGTACGAGCAGTACTTC	CASTPGWSPYEQYF
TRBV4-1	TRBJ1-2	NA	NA	TGCGCCAGCAGCTCCCTCGGGACACCGGGGGTCGATGGCTACACCTTC	CASSSLGTPGVDGYTF
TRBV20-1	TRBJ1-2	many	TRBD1	TGCAGTGCTACCGGGACAGAGAATGGCTACACCTTC	CSATGTENGYTF
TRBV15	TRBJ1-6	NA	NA	TGTGCCACCAGCAGAGCTGATTCACCCCTCCACTTT	CATSRADSPLHF
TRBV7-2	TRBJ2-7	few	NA	TGTGCCAGCAGCTTAAAAGGGAGAATTGACGAGCAGTACTTC	CASSLKGRIDEQYF
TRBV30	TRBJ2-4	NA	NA	TGTGCCTGGAGTGTAGTTTGGTCGGCAACGCTAGCCAAAAACATTCAGTACTTC	CAWSVVWSATLAKNIQYF
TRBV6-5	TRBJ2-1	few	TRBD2	TGTGCCAGCAGTTGGGGGAGGCGGGGGGCCGATGAGCAGTTCTTC	CASSWGRRGADEQFF